These T cell receptor beta chains were read from a single sample in a study of blood T cell repertoires in COVID-19. Generated by immunoSEQ multiplex PCR, the TCRdb table keeps only in-frame clones and is missing some. The top ten clones hold approximately 11% of a sample with about 160,000 clones, about four fifths of them seen once. The sequenced sample was peripheral blood. All receptors derive from a man aged 60-69 years with active or convalescent COVID-19. CDR3s include the opening cysteine and the closing phenylalanine or tryptophan. The D gene is left open where the match is weak. Clone size appears in some rows only: once, few, many, or a class for an expanded clone.

cdr3_nt: TGTGCCATCAGTGATAGGGACAGGCCCTACGAGCAGTACTTC; cdr3_aa: CAISDRDRPYEQYF; j_call: TRBJ2-7; d_call: TRBD1; clone_size: .; v_call: TRBV10-3
cdr3_nt: TGTGCCAGCAGCATTAGCGGGGGCCAAGAGACCCAGTACTTC; cdr3_aa: CASSISGGQETQYF; j_call: TRBJ2-5; d_call: TRBD2; clone_size: .; v_call: TRBV9
cdr3_nt: TGTGCCAGCACCTCGGGACAGGGAGGTACTGAAGCTTTCTTT; cdr3_aa: CASTSGQGGTEAFF; j_call: TRBJ1-1; d_call: TRBD1; clone_size: .; v_call: TRBV13
cdr3_nt: TGCGCCAGCAGCCAAGGGACAGGGAATCAGCCCCAGCATTTT; cdr3_aa: CASSQGTGNQPQHF; j_call: TRBJ1-5; d_call: TRBD1; clone_size: .; v_call: TRBV4-1
cdr3_nt: TGTGCCAGCAGCGTAGAGTTGGGGGCGCGGCGTATCCCCTTC; cdr3_aa: CASSVELGARRIPF; j_call: TRBJ1-2; d_call: .; clone_size: .; v_call: TRBV9
cdr3_nt: TGTGCCAGCAGCCAAGTAGCGGCTCAAGAGACCCAGTACTTC; cdr3_aa: CASSQVAAQETQYF; j_call: TRBJ2-5; d_call: .; clone_size: .; v_call: TRBV14
cdr3_nt: TGCGCCAGCAGCTCTGCTGAGACCGGGGAGCTGTTTTTT; cdr3_aa: CASSSAETGELFF; j_call: TRBJ2-2; d_call: .; clone_size: .; v_call: TRBV5-1
cdr3_nt: TGCAGCGTTGCAGGGACTACCGATGGCTACACCTTC; cdr3_aa: CSVAGTTDGYTF; j_call: TRBJ1-2; d_call: .; clone_size: .; v_call: TRBV29-1
cdr3_nt: TGCGCCAGCAGCCAAGGGGACAGGGGTTCCGGGGAGCTGTTTTTT; cdr3_aa: CASSQGDRGSGELFF; j_call: TRBJ2-2; d_call: TRBD1; clone_size: .; v_call: TRBV4-1
cdr3_nt: TGTGCCAGTAGTATTGTAGGGGAAGGCAATCAGCCCCAGCATTTT; cdr3_aa: CASSIVGEGNQPQHF; j_call: TRBJ1-5; d_call: .; clone_size: few; v_call: TRBV19
cdr3_nt: TGTGCCAGCAGTGAAACAGGGGGCGGCAGCACTGAAGCTTTCTTT; cdr3_aa: CASSETGGGSTEAFF; j_call: TRBJ1-1; d_call: TRBD1; clone_size: .; v_call: TRBV25-1
cdr3_nt: TGTGCCAGCAAGGGACACCCCTACGAGCAGTACTTC; cdr3_aa: CASKGHPYEQYF; j_call: TRBJ2-7; d_call: .; clone_size: .; v_call: TRBV6-5
cdr3_nt: TGTGCCAGCAGCCCCCGGGACAGGGGATTTGAGACCCAGTACTTC; cdr3_aa: CASSPRDRGFETQYF; j_call: TRBJ2-5; d_call: TRBD1; clone_size: .; v_call: TRBV11-1
cdr3_nt: TGCGCCAGCAGTGGGTCGGGAAGCTCCTACAATGAGCAGTTCTTC; cdr3_aa: CASSGSGSSYNEQFF; j_call: TRBJ2-1; d_call: .; clone_size: .; v_call: TRBV5-1
cdr3_nt: TGTGCCAGCAGTCCCCATGAGGGGGGGATAAACACCATATATTTT; cdr3_aa: CASSPHEGGINTIYF; j_call: TRBJ1-3; d_call: .; clone_size: .; v_call: TRBV28
cdr3_nt: TGCAGTGCTAGTTTAACAGGGCAAGAGACCCAGTACTTC; cdr3_aa: CSASLTGQETQYF; j_call: TRBJ2-5; d_call: .; clone_size: .; v_call: TRBV20-1
cdr3_nt: TGTGCCAGCACCCTCAAGGGGGATGAAGCTTTCTTT; cdr3_aa: CASTLKGDEAFF; j_call: TRBJ1-1; d_call: .; clone_size: .; v_call: TRBV5-6
cdr3_nt: TGTGCCAGCAGTGTGGGCCTAGCGGTCAATGAGCAGTTCTTC; cdr3_aa: CASSVGLAVNEQFF; j_call: TRBJ2-1; d_call: TRBD2; clone_size: .; v_call: TRBV2
cdr3_nt: TGCAGCGTAGGGGACAGGGCTGGGGAGACCCAGTACTTC; cdr3_aa: CSVGDRAGETQYF; j_call: TRBJ2-5; d_call: TRBD1; clone_size: .; v_call: TRBV29-1
cdr3_nt: TGTGCCAGCAGGGCAGGGGTCTACGAGCAGTACTTC; cdr3_aa: CASRAGVYEQYF; j_call: TRBJ2-7; d_call: .; clone_size: .; v_call: TRBV12-3/TRBV12-4
cdr3_nt: TGTGCCAGCAGCCGAGGACTAGCGGGAACGACCTACGAGCAGTACTTC; cdr3_aa: CASSRGLAGTTYEQYF; j_call: TRBJ2-7; d_call: TRBD2; clone_size: .; v_call: TRBV3-1/TRBV3-2
cdr3_nt: TGTGCCAGCTCACCTCCTGGGGGGTGGTCCTACAATGAGCAGTTCTTC; cdr3_aa: CASSPPGGWSYNEQFF; j_call: TRBJ2-1; d_call: .; clone_size: .; v_call: TRBV18
cdr3_nt: TGTGCCAGCAGCCAAGCCTCAGACTATGGCTACACCTTC; cdr3_aa: CASSQASDYGYTF; j_call: TRBJ1-2; d_call: .; clone_size: .; v_call: TRBV3-1/TRBV3-2
cdr3_nt: TGTGCCAGCAGCTTGGTGACTCTTCAAGAGACCCAGTACTTC; cdr3_aa: CASSLVTLQETQYF; j_call: TRBJ2-5; d_call: .; clone_size: once; v_call: TRBV5-8
cdr3_nt: TGTGCCAGCAGTGAAGGTCGGAGGGCGAGCACTGAAGCTTTCTTT; cdr3_aa: CASSEGRRASTEAFF; j_call: TRBJ1-1; d_call: .; clone_size: once; v_call: TRBV6-1
cdr3_nt: TGTGCCAGCAGCGAGTACCCCAGGGGGGAAGAGACCCAGTACTTC; cdr3_aa: CASSEYPRGEETQYF; j_call: TRBJ2-5; d_call: .; clone_size: many; v_call: TRBV9
cdr3_nt: TGTGCCAGCAGCTTGTCCCCCGATGGGGGGGAAAAACTGTTTTTT; cdr3_aa: CASSLSPDGGEKLFF; j_call: TRBJ1-4; d_call: .; clone_size: .; v_call: TRBV5-5
cdr3_nt: TGTGCCATCAGCCGTACAGGGTTTGATGAAAAACTGTTTTTT; cdr3_aa: CAISRTGFDEKLFF; j_call: TRBJ1-4; d_call: .; clone_size: .; v_call: TRBV10-3
cdr3_nt: TGTGCCAGCAGCGGGACAGGGATTCATAATTCACCCCTCCACTTT; cdr3_aa: CASSGTGIHNSPLHF; j_call: TRBJ1-6; d_call: TRBD1; clone_size: .; v_call: TRBV5-4
cdr3_nt: TGTGCCAGCAGATCCGGAGGGCTCGGAGGTGAGCAGTTCTTC; cdr3_aa: CASRSGGLGGEQFF; j_call: TRBJ2-1; d_call: .; clone_size: .; v_call: TRBV5-6
cdr3_nt: TGTGCCAGCAGCTTGCCCGTGGGGCGGGGGGCCGGAAATACGCAGTATTTT; cdr3_aa: CASSLPVGRGAGNTQYF; j_call: TRBJ2-3; d_call: TRBD2; clone_size: .; v_call: TRBV5-4
cdr3_nt: TGTGCCACTTGGGACAGTGTAGAGACCCAGTACTTC; cdr3_aa: CATWDSVETQYF; j_call: TRBJ2-5; d_call: TRBD1; clone_size: .; v_call: TRBV28
cdr3_nt: TGTGCCAGCAGTGAACAGGGGGATCAGCCCCAGCATTTT; cdr3_aa: CASSEQGDQPQHF; j_call: TRBJ1-5; d_call: TRBD1; clone_size: .; v_call: TRBV6-1
cdr3_nt: TGTGCCAGCAGCACGGGGGGACAGGTCCAAGAGACCCAGTACTTC; cdr3_aa: CASSTGGQVQETQYF; j_call: TRBJ2-5; d_call: .; clone_size: once; v_call: TRBV11-3
cdr3_nt: TGTGCCAGCAGCCCCGGACAGGGCTGGACCCTCTACGAGCAGTACTTC; cdr3_aa: CASSPGQGWTLYEQYF; j_call: TRBJ2-7; d_call: TRBD1; clone_size: .; v_call: TRBV6-2/TRBV6-3
cdr3_nt: TGTGCCACCAGCAGAGACCGGGACAGGTACCGGTTGGCCCAGTACTTC; cdr3_aa: CATSRDRDRYRLAQYF; j_call: TRBJ2-5; d_call: TRBD1; clone_size: few; v_call: TRBV15
cdr3_nt: TGTGCCAGTAGTAAACTGGACAGGGTTAATCAGCCCCAGCATTTT; cdr3_aa: CASSKLDRVNQPQHF; j_call: TRBJ1-5; d_call: TRBD1; clone_size: .; v_call: TRBV19
cdr3_nt: TGCAGCGCTCTGCAGACTTCCGGCACCGGGGAGCTGTTTTTT; cdr3_aa: CSALQTSGTGELFF; j_call: TRBJ2-2; d_call: .; clone_size: .; v_call: TRBV29-1
cdr3_nt: TGTGCCAGCAGTTCTGGAGAAGCAGCTAATGAAAAACTGTTTTTT; cdr3_aa: CASSSGEAANEKLFF; j_call: TRBJ1-4; d_call: .; clone_size: .; v_call: TRBV28
cdr3_nt: TGTGCCAGCAGCCATGGACAGAATCAGCCCCAGCATTTT; cdr3_aa: CASSHGQNQPQHF; j_call: TRBJ1-5; d_call: .; clone_size: .; v_call: TRBV7-9
cdr3_nt: TGTGCCAGCGCTGGGTTCGGGGTTGACTTATGGGCGGAGCAGTACTTC; cdr3_aa: CASAGFGVDLWAEQYF; j_call: TRBJ2-7; d_call: .; clone_size: .; v_call: TRBV6-6
cdr3_nt: TGTGCCAGCCTTGCGGGGGCCCCAGATACGCAGTATTTT; cdr3_aa: CASLAGAPDTQYF; j_call: TRBJ2-3; d_call: .; clone_size: .; v_call: TRBV28
cdr3_nt: TGTGCCATCAGTGATAAGGGTGGGGTAGCGGGGGTGGAGCAGTACTTC; cdr3_aa: CAISDKGGVAGVEQYF; j_call: TRBJ2-7; d_call: TRBD2; clone_size: .; v_call: TRBV10-3
cdr3_nt: TGTGCCAGCGGGCAAGCGGGGTTTGCAGATACGCAGTATTTT; cdr3_aa: CASGQAGFADTQYF; j_call: TRBJ2-3; d_call: TRBD2; clone_size: .; v_call: TRBV11-2
cdr3_nt: TGTGCCAGCAGCCCCGGGACAGGCCGCTATGGCTACACCTTC; cdr3_aa: CASSPGTGRYGYTF; j_call: TRBJ1-2; d_call: TRBD1; clone_size: .; v_call: TRBV28
cdr3_nt: TGTGCCAGCAGGGAAAAGGGTGGGCAGAGGGGGAATTCACCCCTCCACTTT; cdr3_aa: CASREKGGQRGNSPLHF; j_call: TRBJ1-6; d_call: .; clone_size: .; v_call: TRBV21-1
cdr3_nt: TGCAGTGCTGATAAGACATACGAGCAGTACTTC; cdr3_aa: CSADKTYEQYF; j_call: TRBJ2-7; d_call: .; clone_size: .; v_call: TRBV20-1